Listed below are T cell receptor beta chains from one sample, sequenced in a study of spatial heterogeneity in lung cancer. TCRdb re-called the 5' RACE reads through MiXCR, storing one row per CDR3 protein. This sample carries about 52,000 distinct CDR3 sequences, less than 9.5% of them seen once, and the ten largest clones take around 35%. The material was PBMCs, obtained at follow-up. These receptors all come from a female donor with early-stage non-small cell lung cancer. Both conserved end residues are part of each CDR3. D genes are given only for firm matches.

v_call	j_call	d_call	cdr3_aa
TRBV4-1	TRBJ1-5	-	CASSPRSSNQPQHF
TRBV24-1	TRBJ2-1	TRBD1	CATSDTSGTVSYNEQFF
TRBV6-5	TRBJ1-1	-	CASSTGGRQEAFF
TRBV6-5	TRBJ2-1	-	CASSYPTNNEQFF
TRBV18	TRBJ1-1	-	CASSPREGLDTEAFF
TRBV2	TRBJ2-1	-	CASRADSSYNEQFF
TRBV7-9	TRBJ1-5	-	CASSLGPLQPQHF
TRBV4-1	TRBJ2-5	TRBD2	CASSQGVGGSYGETQYF
TRBV6-5	TRBJ1-6	-	CASSFPRGGNSPLHF
TRBV27	TRBJ1-4	-	CASSLRGGRDEKLFF
TRBV7-9	TRBJ1-4	-	CASSRSQAEKLFF
TRBV11-2	TRBJ1-2	-	CASSLLHGESNYGYTF